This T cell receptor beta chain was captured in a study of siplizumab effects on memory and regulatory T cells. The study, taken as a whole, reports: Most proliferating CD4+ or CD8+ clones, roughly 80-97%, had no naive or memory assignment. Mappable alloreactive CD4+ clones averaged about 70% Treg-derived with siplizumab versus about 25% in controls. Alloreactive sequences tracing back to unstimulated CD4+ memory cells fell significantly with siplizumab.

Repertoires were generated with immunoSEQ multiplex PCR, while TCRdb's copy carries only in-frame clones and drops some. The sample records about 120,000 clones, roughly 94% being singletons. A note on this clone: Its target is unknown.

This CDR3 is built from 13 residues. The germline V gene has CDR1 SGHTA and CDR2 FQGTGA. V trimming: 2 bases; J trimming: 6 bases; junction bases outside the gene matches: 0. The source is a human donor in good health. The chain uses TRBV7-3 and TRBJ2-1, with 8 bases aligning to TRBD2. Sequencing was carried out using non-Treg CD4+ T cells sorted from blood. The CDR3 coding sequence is TGTGCCAGCAGCTTAGGGACTAGCAATGAGCAGTTCTTC. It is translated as CASSLGTSNEQFF. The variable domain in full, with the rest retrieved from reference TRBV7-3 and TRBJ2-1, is GAGVSQTPSNKVTEKGKYVELRCDPISGHTALYWYRQSLGQGPEFLIYFQGTGAADDSGLPNDRFFAVRPEGSVSTLKIQRTERGDSAVYLCASSLGTSNEQFFGPGTRLTVL.